Following are 17 T cell receptor beta chains from one sample sequenced in a study of beta chain features in type 1 diabetes. Expressed TCRB transcripts were sequenced after all isolated RNA was converted to cDNA. TCRdb's copy holds only in-frame clones and misses some; the assay was immunoSEQ multiplex PCR. This table holds about 180,000 clones, approximately 13% found once. The sample consisted of central memory CD4+ T cells from blood. These receptors were taken from a woman younger than 35 in good health.

This clone was observed a handful of times. The chain joins TRBV30 to TRBJ1-2, with 8 bases matching TRBD1. Germline CDR1 GTSNPN, CDR2 SVGIG (reference sequence). The CDR3 has 16 residues. The V and J ends lost 3 bases and 4 bases, in that order; junction bases with no gene match: 13. The CDR3: CAWRGPGGREGYGYTF. CDR3 nucleotide sequence: TGTGCCTGGAGAGGTCCAGGGGGCAGGGAAGGCTATGGCTACACCTTC.

The V gene is TRBV7-9, the J gene TRBJ2-3; D possibly corresponds to TRBD2 (6 bases). This CDR3 region has 14 residues. V dropped 6 bases and J dropped 4 bases, with 14 bases sitting between them. CDR1 and CDR2 from the germline V gene are SEHNR and FQNEAQ (reference sequence). CDR3 sequence (DNA): TGTGCCAGCAGGGGGGGTTCCCTGGCAGATACGCAGTATTTT. It encodes CASRGGSLADTQYF. The full variable domain, with the rest looked up from reference TRBV7-9 and TRBJ2-3, is DTGVSQNPRHKITKRGQNVTFRCDPISEHNRLYWYRQTLGQGPEFLTYFQNEAQLEKSRLLSDRFSAERPKGSFSTLEIQRTEQGDSAMYLCASRGGSLADTQYFGPGTRLTVL.

The chain has TRBV2 and TRBJ2-5; D may be TRBD1 (6 bases). CDR1 SNHLY and CDR2 FYNNEI come from the germline V gene. Trimming removed 10 bases at V and 2 bases at J, with 8 bases between. The CDR3 runs 11 residues. CDR3: CATGQQETQYF. The CDR3 DNA reads as TGTGCCACTGGACAGCAAGAGACCCAGTACTTC.

This clone was counted a few times. The chain couples TRBV6-5 to TRBJ2-1; D may be TRBD1 (5 bases). This CDR3 spans 16 amino acids. CDR1 and CDR2 from the germline V gene are MNHEY and SVGAGI. Trimming pared 2 bases from V and 0 bases from J, leaving 11 bases between. The CDR3 reads CASSYQRGSSYNEQFF. The CDR3 region has the DNA TGTGCCAGCAGTTACCAAAGGGGAAGCTCCTACAATGAGCAGTTCTTC.

This clone was seen a few times. The J gene is TRBJ2-3, the V gene TRBV2; TRBD1 agrees at 9 bases. The CDR3 sequence is 13 residues long. CDR1 is SNHLY, CDR2 FYNNEI, per germline. J lost 4 bases, V lost 11 bases, and 7 bases had no gene match. For the CDR3, the DNA is TGTGCCCCAGCCGGGACAGGGCCAGATACGCAGTATTTT. Protein: CAPAGTGPDTQYF.

This clone was seen only a few times. The rearrangement uses TRBV29-1 and TRBJ2-7, with 8 bases that match TRBD2. The germline V gene has CDR1 SQVTM and CDR2 ANQGSEA. The CDR3 is 14 residues long. The V and J ends lost 3 bases and 5 bases, in that order; junction bases with no gene match: 9. This CDR3 reads CSVDVTLAGHEQYF. CDR3 in DNA: TGCAGCGTTGATGTCACTCTAGCGGGTCACGAGCAGTACTTC.

This clone was picked up a small number of times. This chain uses TRBV4-2 with TRBJ2-7; D remains unclear. The V and J ends lost 4 bases and 3 bases respectively, with 7 bases between them. Germline V gene lookup returns CDR1 LGHNA and CDR2 YNFKEQ. This CDR3 comprises 12 residues. The DNA of the CDR3 is TGTGCCAGCAGCCCTTCTAGCTACGAGCAGTACTTC. This encodes CASSPSSYEQYF.

The chain uses TRBV30 and TRBJ2-1; 7 nucleotides line up with TRBD2. This CDR3 has 14 residues. Germline CDR1 is GTSNPN and CDR2 is SVGIG (reference sequence). V dropped 0 bases and J dropped 4; count of bases not matched to a gene: 3. CDR3 in DNA: TGTGCCTGGAGTGTGGAAGCGGGGTACAATGAGCAGTTCTTC. This gives the protein CAWSVEAGYNEQFF.

This clone was observed a handful of times. The chain joins TRBV7-2 to TRBJ1-5; D uncertain. The V end was cut by 2 bases, the J end by 5 bases, with 7 bases between. This CDR3 comprises 13 residues. Per the germline V gene, CDR1 is SGHTA and CDR2 is FQGNSA. The CDR3 nucleotides are TGTGCCAGCAGCTTAAAAATCGATCAGCCCCAGCATTTT. It translates to CASSLKIDQPQHF.

The chain recombines TRBV29-1 with TRBJ1-1, with a weak D call TRBD1 (5 bases). V lost 3 bases and J 6 bases, leaving 11 bases between the germline ends. The CDR3 sequence is 12 residues long. Germline assignment: CDR1 SQVTM and CDR2 ANQGSEA. This chain's CDR3 is CSVEKGLAEAFF. The CDR3 region has the DNA TGCAGCGTTGAGAAGGGGCTGGCTGAAGCTTTCTTT.

This chain joins TRBV7-9 and TRBJ2-7; D gene uncertain. V gave up 5 bases and J gave up 0 bases, with 11 bases separating them. The CDR3 has 14 residues. CDR1 SEHNR and CDR2 FQNEAQ come from the germline V gene (reference sequence). CDR3 sequence reads: CASSPTTYSYEQYF. The CDR3 region has the DNA TGTGCCAGCAGCCCCACGACTTACTCCTACGAGCAGTACTTC.

This clone came up a few times. V and J are TRBV19 and TRBJ1-1; 7 bases are a match to TRBD1. Germline CDR1 LNHDA, CDR2 SQIVND (reference sequence). V lost 8 bases and J lost 2; bases outside the gene matches: 5. CDR3 length: 13 residues. CDR3 in amino acids: CASQHRGNTEAFF. DNA for the CDR3: TGTGCCAGTCAACACAGGGGTAACACTGAAGCTTTCTTT. Based on the CDR3 plus reference TRBV19 and TRBJ1-1, the full variable domain is DGGITQSPKYLFRKEGQNVTLSCEQNLNHDAMYWYRQDPGQGLRLIYYSQIVNDFQKGDIAEGYSVSREKKESFPLTVTSAQKNPTAFYLCASQHRGNTEAFFGQGTRLTVV.

The genes are TRBV14 and TRBJ2-5, with D unresolved. The CDR3 sequence is 12 residues long. CDR1 is SGHDN and CDR2 is FVKESK in the germline V gene. V was clipped by 5 bases and J by 5 bases, with 9 bases between them. The chain's CDR3 is CASSYSEETQYF. In nucleotides, the CDR3 is TGTGCCAGCAGCTATTCGGAGGAGACCCAGTACTTC.

This chain uses TRBV5-1 with TRBJ1-1, with D unclear. The CDR3 covers 12 residues. The V end lost 2 bases, the J end lost 10 bases, and 12 bases lay between the germline ends. Germline CDR1 and CDR2: SGHRS and YFSETQ. The CDR3 is CASSLLGSGAFF. The CDR3 coding sequence is TGCGCCAGCAGCTTATTGGGGAGTGGAGCTTTCTTT.

The chain combines TRBV5-4 with TRBJ2-3, with 8 nucleotides matching TRBD1. The CDR3 totals 16 residues. Germline values: CDR1 SGHNT, CDR2 YYREEE (reference sequence). Trimming took 4 bases from V and 0 from J; bases not matched to a gene: 7. This chain's CDR3 is CASSTRTGSSTDTQYF. CDR3 nucleotide sequence: TGTGCCAGCAGCACAAGGACAGGGTCCAGCACAGATACGCAGTATTTT.

This clone was recorded a few times. CDR3 region: CAWSRLTGRMNTEAFF. DNA of the CDR3: TGTGCCTGGAGTCGACTGACAGGGCGCATGAACACTGAAGCTTTCTTT. J is TRBJ1-1 and V is TRBV30; 7 bases are shared with TRBD1. Germline V gene sequence: CDR1 GTSNPN, CDR2 SVGIG (reference sequence). Losses at the gene ends were 2 bases for V and 0 bases for J; bases not matched to a gene: 9. The CDR3 runs 16 residues.

The chain combines TRBV7-9 with TRBJ2-3; 9 nucleotides line up with TRBD2. V shed 0 bases, J shed 6 bases, and the junction held 7 bases outside the gene matches. The germline V gene has CDR1 SEHNR and CDR2 FQNEAQ (reference sequence). CDR3 length equals 16 residues. Here the CDR3 DNA reads TGTGCCAGCAGCTTAGCCAGCGGGAGGCCTTTTGATACGCAGTATTTT. Translation gives CASSLASGRPFDTQYF.